The TCR beta chain described here comes from a study of cytomegalovirus exposure and HLA in healthy donors. Germline assignment: CDR1 GTSNPN and CDR2 SVGIG (reference sequence). The V gene lost 5 bases and the J gene lost 3 bases, with 11 bases spanning the gap. This CDR3 is 13 amino acids long. PCR involved 60 Vbeta and 13 Jbeta primers. Only in-frame clones appear in the TCRdb table, and some are missing; sequencing was by immunoSEQ multiplex PCR. The sample yields about 130,000 clones, 70% to 85% seen once. The TCR originated in a boy aged 5 to 17 in good health and CMV-seronegative. The sequenced material came from PBMCs. The chain joins TRBV30 to TRBJ1-5, with D maybe TRBD1 (6 bases). Written as DNA, the CDR3 is TGTGCCTGGGAAAGGGGGAACAATCAGCCCCAGCATTTT. It translates to CAWERGNNQPQHF.